This is a list of T cell receptor beta chains from one sample in a study of T-cell memory formation after mild COVID-19. MiXCR, run by TCRdb on the 5' RACE reads, gives a single entry per CDR3 protein. The data show 180,000 or so distinct CDR3 sequences, around 10% seen once. The sample was PBMCs or a T cell subset sorted from them (not recorded which). The source of these receptors is a man aged 18-30 years who had mild COVID-19 (a few samples of this study predate the infection). Cell type and time point are not known. The CDR3 runs from the conserved cysteine through the conserved F or W. A D gene is named only where the DNA matches it firmly. Where a row states a size, it is once, few, many or the class of an expanded clone; other rows omit it.

v_gene	abundance	d_gene	j_gene	CDR3aa	CDR3nt
TRBV20-1	few	TRBD1	TRBJ1-6	CSTPGGIDSPLHF	TGCAGTACCCCAGGGGGTATAGATTCACCCCTCCACTTT
TRBV6-5	many	NA	TRBJ2-2	CASSLTGELFF	TGTGCCAGCAGTCTCACCGGGGAGCTGTTTTTT
TRBV20-1	many	NA	TRBJ1-2	CSARDNQGNGYTF	TGCAGTGCTAGAGATAATCAGGGCAATGGCTACACCTTC
TRBV27	few	NA	TRBJ2-5	CASSPGTQETQYF	TGTGCCAGCAGTCCCGGGACTCAAGAGACCCAGTACTTC
TRBV7-2	NA	TRBD2	TRBJ2-1	CASSLMRRGGTYNEQFF	TGTGCCAGCAGCTTAATGCGGCGGGGGGGAACCTACAATGAGCAGTTCTTC
TRBV20-1	few	TRBD1	TRBJ1-1	CSATKGGPTTEAFF	TGCAGTGCCACCAAAGGGGGCCCGACCACTGAAGCTTTCTTT
TRBV12-3/TRBV12-4	many	TRBD2	TRBJ2-1	CASTRNLAGGHFF	TGTGCCAGCACCCGAAATCTAGCGGGGGGGCATTTCTTC
TRBV4-3	NA	TRBD2	TRBJ2-1	CASTSGTNNEQFF	TGCGCCAGCACAAGCGGGACTAACAATGAGCAGTTCTTC
TRBV12-3/TRBV12-4	NA	NA	TRBJ2-1	CASSFRTRIYNEQFF	TGTGCCAGCAGTTTCAGGACTCGCATTTACAATGAGCAGTTCTTC
TRBV5-4	NA	NA	TRBJ1-1	CASSSWNTEAFF	TGTGCCAGCAGCTCTTGGAACACTGAAGCTTTCTTT
TRBV7-3	NA	NA	TRBJ2-3	CASSKTRASTDTQYF	TGTGCCAGCAGCAAGACAAGAGCTAGCACAGATACGCAGTATTTT
TRBV5-1	few	TRBD1	TRBJ1-3	CASSLPDRGRNTIYF	TGCGCCAGCAGCTTGCCCGACAGGGGGAGAAACACCATATATTTT
TRBV6-5	NA	NA	TRBJ2-3	CASSYGGRTQYF	TGTGCCAGCAGTTACGGGGGAAGGACGCAGTATTTT
TRBV4-3	NA	NA	TRBJ2-3	CASSQFGSDSDTQYF	TGCGCCAGCAGCCAATTTGGGAGCGACTCAGATACGCAGTATTTT
TRBV7-2	many	NA	TRBJ2-1	CASSLRRGLDNEQFF	TGTGCCAGCAGCTTAAGGCGGGGGCTAGACAATGAGCAGTTCTTC
TRBV7-9	few	NA	TRBJ1-5	CASSGDRNQPQHF	TGTGCCAGCAGCGGCGACAGGAATCAGCCCCAGCATTTT
TRBV4-2	NA	NA	TRBJ2-3	CASSQDSRSADTQYF	TGTGCCAGCAGCCAAGATAGCAGGTCGGCAGATACGCAGTATTTT
TRBV3-1	NA	TRBD2	TRBJ2-5	CASSPTSGHETQYF	TGTGCCAGCAGCCCTACTAGCGGACACGAGACCCAGTACTTC
TRBV20-1	few	TRBD1	TRBJ2-5	CSARGTAETQYF	TGCAGTGCTAGGGGGACAGCAGAGACCCAGTACTTC
TRBV4-3	many	NA	TRBJ2-7	CASSQDNVGEPYEQYF	TGCGCCAGCAGCCAAGATAATGTGGGGGAACCCTACGAGCAGTACTTC
TRBV7-2	few	NA	TRBJ2-1	CASSLEVGPGEQFF	TGTGCCAGCAGCTTAGAGGTGGGGCCCGGTGAGCAGTTCTTC
TRBV7-2	few	NA	TRBJ1-1	CASSLVPADKNTEAFF	TGTGCCAGCAGCTTAGTTCCTGCAGACAAGAACACTGAAGCTTTCTTT